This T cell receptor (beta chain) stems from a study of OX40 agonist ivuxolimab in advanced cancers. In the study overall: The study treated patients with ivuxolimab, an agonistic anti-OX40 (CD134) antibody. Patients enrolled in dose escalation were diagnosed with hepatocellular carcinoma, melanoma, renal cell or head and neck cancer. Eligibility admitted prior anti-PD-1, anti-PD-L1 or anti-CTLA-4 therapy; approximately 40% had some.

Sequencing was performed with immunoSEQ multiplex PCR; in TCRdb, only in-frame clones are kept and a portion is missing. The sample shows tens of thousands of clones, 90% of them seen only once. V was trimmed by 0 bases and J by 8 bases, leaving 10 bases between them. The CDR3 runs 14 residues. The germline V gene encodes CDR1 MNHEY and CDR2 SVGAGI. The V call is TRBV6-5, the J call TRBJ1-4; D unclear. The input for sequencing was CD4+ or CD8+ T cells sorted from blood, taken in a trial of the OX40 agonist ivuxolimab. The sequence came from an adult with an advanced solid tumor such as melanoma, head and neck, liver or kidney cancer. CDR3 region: CASSYSKPHEKLFF. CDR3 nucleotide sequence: TGTGCCAGCAGTTACTCGAAGCCCCACGAAAAACTGTTTTTT.